A selection of T cell receptor beta chains follows, all from one sample in a study of CD8 T cells in ankylosing spondylitis. TCRdb re-analysed the 5' RACE reads in MiXCR, keeping a single row per CDR3 protein. The sample consists of roughly 440,000 distinct CDR3 sequences, roughly 15% of them appearing once. The sample comprised blood, either unsorted or a sorted T cell fraction (not recorded which). The receptors were sampled from a male donor with ankylosing spondylitis. The conserved cysteine and the conserved F or W are not part of the CDR3 here. Each record gives: J gene, CDR3 length, V gene, clone size, CDR3 protein. The size field is filled for only some rows; it gives once, few, many or a size class.

j_call: TRBJ1-5; cdr3_length: 13; v_call: TRBV6-1; clone_size: few; cdr3_aa: ASKLDRDLSQPQH
j_call: TRBJ1-4; cdr3_length: 13; v_call: TRBV4-3; clone_size: few; cdr3_aa: ASSVSLTTNEKLF
j_call: TRBJ2-5; cdr3_length: 11; v_call: TRBV5-1; clone_size: few; cdr3_aa: ASSLISQETQY
j_call: TRBJ2-5; cdr3_length: 13; v_call: TRBV12-3/TRBV12-4; clone_size: few; cdr3_aa: ASTLSGKGGETQY
j_call: TRBJ1-5; cdr3_length: 11; v_call: TRBV6-1; clone_size: .; cdr3_aa: ASSDRSNQPQH
j_call: TRBJ1-6; cdr3_length: 11; v_call: TRBV5-6; clone_size: few; cdr3_aa: ASSRAINSPLH
j_call: TRBJ2-7; cdr3_length: 17; v_call: TRBV5-4; clone_size: .; cdr3_aa: ASSLTMIGTSGGSYEQY
j_call: TRBJ1-3; cdr3_length: 10; v_call: TRBV11-2; clone_size: .; cdr3_aa: ASSLSGDTIY
j_call: TRBJ2-3; cdr3_length: 13; v_call: TRBV4-2; clone_size: few; cdr3_aa: ASSRWVSEADTQY
j_call: TRBJ2-1; cdr3_length: 14; v_call: TRBV12-3/TRBV12-4; clone_size: .; cdr3_aa: ASSLDRWEGVNEQF
j_call: TRBJ2-5; cdr3_length: 13; v_call: TRBV5-1; clone_size: .; cdr3_aa: ASGTTGSTQETQY